The following is a T cell receptor (beta chain) sequence with its context. What it recognizes is unknown. V was clipped by 5 bases and J by 1 base; unmatched bases: 6. This CDR3 has 14 amino acids. In germline, CDR1 is SQVTM, CDR2 ANQGSEA. The record originates from a study of tissue T cells after allogeneic stem cell transplantation. GI sites, liver, skin and spleen were taken after median 9.75 post-mortem hours. Study findings and constraints: Shared clones across patients were few; motif clustering revealed tissue-specific shared signatures. Only a limited share of tissue TCRs appeared in blood or spleen.

TCRbeta CDR3 was sequenced at survey depth with template counts. This table comes from immunoSEQ multiplex PCR, and its TCRdb copy is limited to in-frame clones, with some not included. The repertoire consists of 5,000 to 6,500 clones, with around 60% occurring once and the leading ten covering 13% to 15%. The TCR comes from a woman aged 18-49 years with breast cancer. The chain links TRBV29-1 to TRBJ2-3, with 7 bases fitting TRBD2. The material sequenced was duodenum tissue, taken at autopsy. The CDR3 DNA reads as TGCAGCGTTCCTTCTCTAGCGGGCACAGATACGCAGTATTTT. It encodes CSVPSLAGTDTQYF.